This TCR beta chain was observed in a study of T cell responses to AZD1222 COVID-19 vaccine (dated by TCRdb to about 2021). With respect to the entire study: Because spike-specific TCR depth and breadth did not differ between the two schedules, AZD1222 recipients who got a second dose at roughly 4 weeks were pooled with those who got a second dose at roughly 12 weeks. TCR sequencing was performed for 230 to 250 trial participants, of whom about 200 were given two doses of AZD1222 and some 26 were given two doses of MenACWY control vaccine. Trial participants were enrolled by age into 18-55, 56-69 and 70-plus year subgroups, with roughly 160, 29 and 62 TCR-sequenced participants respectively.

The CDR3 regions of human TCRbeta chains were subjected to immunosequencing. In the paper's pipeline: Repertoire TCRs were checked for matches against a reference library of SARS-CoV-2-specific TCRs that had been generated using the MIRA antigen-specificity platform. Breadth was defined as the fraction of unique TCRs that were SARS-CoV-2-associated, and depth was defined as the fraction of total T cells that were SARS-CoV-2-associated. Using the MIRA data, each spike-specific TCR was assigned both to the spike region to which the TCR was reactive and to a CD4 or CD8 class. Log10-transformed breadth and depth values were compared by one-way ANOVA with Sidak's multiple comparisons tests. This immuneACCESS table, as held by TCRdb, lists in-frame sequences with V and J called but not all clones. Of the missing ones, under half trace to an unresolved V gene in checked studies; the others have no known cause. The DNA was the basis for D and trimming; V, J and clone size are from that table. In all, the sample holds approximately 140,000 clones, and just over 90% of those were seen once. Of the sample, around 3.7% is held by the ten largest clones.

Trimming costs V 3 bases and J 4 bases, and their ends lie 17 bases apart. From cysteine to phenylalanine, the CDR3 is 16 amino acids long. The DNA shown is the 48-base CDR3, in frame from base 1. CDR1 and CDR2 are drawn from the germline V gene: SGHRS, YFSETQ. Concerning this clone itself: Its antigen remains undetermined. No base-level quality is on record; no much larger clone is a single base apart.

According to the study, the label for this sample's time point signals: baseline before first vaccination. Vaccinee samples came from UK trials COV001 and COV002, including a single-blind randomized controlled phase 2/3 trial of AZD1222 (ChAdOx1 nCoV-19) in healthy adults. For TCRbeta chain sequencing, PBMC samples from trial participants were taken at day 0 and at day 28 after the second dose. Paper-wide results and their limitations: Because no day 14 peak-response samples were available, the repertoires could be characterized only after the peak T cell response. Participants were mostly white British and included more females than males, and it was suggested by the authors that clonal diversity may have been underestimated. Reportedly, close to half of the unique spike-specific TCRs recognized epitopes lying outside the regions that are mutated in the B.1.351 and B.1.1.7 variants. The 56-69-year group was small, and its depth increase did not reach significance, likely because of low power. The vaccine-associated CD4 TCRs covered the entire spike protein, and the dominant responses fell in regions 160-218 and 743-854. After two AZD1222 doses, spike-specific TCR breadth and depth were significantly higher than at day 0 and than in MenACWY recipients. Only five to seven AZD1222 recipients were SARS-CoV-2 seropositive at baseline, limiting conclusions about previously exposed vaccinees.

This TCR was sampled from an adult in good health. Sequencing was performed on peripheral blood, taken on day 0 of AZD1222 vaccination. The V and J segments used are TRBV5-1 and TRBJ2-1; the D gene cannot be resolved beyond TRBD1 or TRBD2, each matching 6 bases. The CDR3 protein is CASSSGGRGEYNEQFF. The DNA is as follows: TGCGCCAGCAGCTCCGGTGGAAGGGGGGAATACAATGAGCAGTTCTTC.